This T cell receptor (beta chain) stems from a study of cytomegalovirus exposure and HLA in healthy donors (dated by TCRdb to about 2017). Some background on the complete study: According to an earlier analysis of 550 to 750 of the donors, 150 million to 200 million T cells yielded 117 million unique TCR beta sequences and around 300 Gb of sequence data. An early release that covered 500 to 800 HLA-typed donors contained approximately 300 gigabases of sequencing data and 75 million to 100 million unique TCR sequences. Of the 300 to 400 genotyped donors, 81% fell in the genetic ancestry cluster associated with self-reported Caucasian donors. The aim of the study was to test whether cataloging public T cell receptors could identify signatures of past pathogen exposure. The study used immunosequencing to profile the T cell repertoires of under 700 subjects and linked those repertoires to cytomegalovirus serostatus. Besides the first cohort of under 700 subjects, a separate validation cohort made up of 120 different subjects was used. High-throughput TCR immunosequencing, statistical association of individual TCRs with disease status, and machine learning were combined to predict cytomegalovirus infection status. A later analysis re-analyzed previously published TCR beta repertoires from several hundred donors and added high-resolution HLA genotyping to study TCR occurrence patterns. Rather than using new phenotypic data, the later analysis identified candidate immune exposures from TCR beta sequences and from how often those sequences occurred across donors. In an earlier analysis of around 540 of the donors, high-throughput TCR beta sequencing was used to judge whether each TCR beta V gene segment behaved as functional or pseudogenic. Donor age, sex, ethnicity and CMV serostatus were compiled together with the repertoire data. A later genetic analysis used genome-wide SNP genotypes for about 60% of the 666 donors, treating that subset as a discovery cohort. Every discovery cohort repertoire had been produced on one sequencing platform. Class I and class II HLA loci were covered by the typing at four-digit resolution. The number of donors typed differed by locus, with 629-630 for A, B, C, DRB1 and DQB1, 522 for DQA1, 606 for DPA1, and some 450 for DPB1. A few DR-DQ haplotypes were treated as single units for association and clustering because of strong linkage in the cohort. On average, 235,054 unique TCR beta nucleotide sequences were sequenced per donor among roughly 430 genotyped donors of the cohort, with roughly 18% of those sequences being non-productive.

CDR3 length: 14 amino acids, cysteine to phenylalanine. Kept here is only the CDR3 DNA, which spans 42 bases and is read in frame from base 1. V was cut back by 2 bases and J by 0 bases, leaving a gap of 8 bases between them. In the germline V gene (reference sequence), CDR1 corresponds to WNHNN and CDR2 to SYGVQD. With regard to this clone: Its antigen is unknown. The sample holds no much larger clone one base away, and base qualities are not on file.

Summary of the overall study and its limitations: The authors suggested that the approach could potentially be generalized to other disease states and immunological phenotypes. In an earlier analysis of 587 of the donors, most TCR beta V segments appeared in productive rearrangements about 87% or about 30% of the time, broadly matching IMGT annotations. Several of the top co-occurrence clusters appeared to be linked to parvovirus B19, influenza, CMV and Epstein-Barr virus, according to a later analysis. The cohort was sequenced for TCR beta chains only, and without alpha or paired-chain data the features that could be detected were limited. Immune exposure information for the cohort was limited to CMV serostatus. Sequencing depth was assumed to be roughly uniform across donors in the presence/absence analyses, though that assumption may not hold. Strong co-occurrence of HLA alleles, especially DR and DQ, made assigning TCR associations to individual alleles difficult. Linkage disequilibrium might explain the correlated functional status among segregating V segments, but an unknown experimental factor could not be excluded. Most TCR sequences were observed very rarely across donors, whereas some public TCRs were present in many individuals. The classifier was reported to diagnose cytomegalovirus status with high specificity and sensitivity in both the original cohort and the validation cohort. In vitro tests confirmed that a few of the cytomegalovirus-associated TCR beta chains recognize cytomegalovirus antigens. According to a later analysis, TCR association rates differed among HLA loci, with DRB1 alleles showing the most associated TCRs and HLA-C alleles showing the fewest. A further reported finding was that TCR beta sequences accurately predicted the HLA-A and HLA-B alleles for most subjects in the first cohort. The earlier analysis of about 600 of the donors excluded about 16 rarely observed V segments, including chromosome 9 orphons, because counts were too low. Because HLA typing was missing for some donors at each locus, association tests included only the typed subset. Some IMGT-functional V segments, including TRBV6-2 and TRBV6-3, could not be distinguished by the 87-base-pair reads and were therefore excluded. In a later analysis, most CMV-associated TCR beta chains were found to appear HLA-restricted, with HLA associations seemingly driven largely by CMV exposure. Compared with the roughly 710-donor mean, donors in an Asian-associated ancestry cluster had fewer N-insertions in productive TCRs, according to a later genetic analysis. In a later analysis, HLA-associated TCR beta chains were found to be more clonally expanded and to have lower generation probabilities than equally common non-associated chains. At a false discovery rate of 0.05, a later analysis linked 16,000 or so TCR beta sequences to specific HLA alleles. A group of highly shared sequence variants was considered likely to be a technical artifact of the sequencing pipeline. In the study, some 160 TCR beta chains were listed as associated with cytomegalovirus. In a later genetic analysis, a missense DCLRE1C variant was associated with V-gene and J-gene trimming of TCR beta chains, and the association was replicated in an independent cohort.

Receptor libraries were prepared by the immunoSEQ multiplex PCR assay. For the multiplex PCR, a mixture combining 60 forward primers for TCR Vbeta segments and 13 reverse primers for TCR Jbeta segments was used. Amplification of the CDR3 region of rearranged TCR beta genes was performed with a multiplex PCR assay on genomic DNA. Amplified TCR beta libraries were sequenced as 87-base-pair reads on the Illumina HiSeq System. Processing in the source paper ran as follows. A later analysis tallied roughly 80 million unique TCR beta chains across the 640 or so repertoires, and some 10 million of those chains were shared by two or more donors. Raw reads were error-corrected and collapsed into unique sequences by a nearest-neighbor algorithm in which closely related sequences were merged to remove PCR and sequencing errors. To assign V, D and J gene segments, CDR3 sequences were aligned to IMGT reference sequences. For a sequence to be retained, at least a six-nucleotide match to both a V gene segment and a J gene segment was required. Rearrangements were classified as productive when the CDR3 lacked stop codons and remained in frame with V and J, and all other rearrangements were classified as non-productive. Following IMGT convention, CDR3 was defined as the stretch from the second conserved V-encoded cysteine to the conserved J-encoded phenylalanine. The earlier analysis of approximately 590 of the donors excluded any sequence lacking an unambiguous match to a single V gene segment. In an earlier analysis of approximately 610 of the donors, V segments were called functional above 56.7% productive rearrangements and were called segregating when the between-donor standard deviation exceeded 5%. A statistical classification framework was developed to diagnose cytomegalovirus status using the catalog of TCR beta chain sequences. V and J gene assignment, in a later analysis, came from comparing TCR nucleotide sequences with IMGT/GENE-DB human TR gene sequences. Using the TCRdist pipeline, a later analysis assigned CDR3 sequences along with most-parsimonious VDJ recombination scenarios. In a later analysis, each TCR beta chain was defined by its CDR3 amino acid sequence together with its V-gene family, and reads lacking a unique V-gene family were excluded. To address suspected cross-contamination and a sequencing artifact, a later analysis removed 550 to 750 highly shared, low-generation-probability nucleotide sequences. A later analysis calculated a clonal expansion index for each public chain from normalized within-repertoire ranks of inferred template counts. A later analysis computed generation probabilities with a VDJ recombination model fitted to out-of-frame rearrangements, and checked the results against IGoR. Hypergeometric tests were used in a later analysis to score TCR-TCR, TCR-HLA and TCR-CMV co-occurrence, with a repertoire-size bias correction applied to the TCR pairs. In a later analysis, false discovery rates were estimated by permuting HLA or CMV assignments 20 times. In a later analysis, co-occurring TCRs were grouped using DBSCAN, and TCRdist sequence similarity was added for clustering within HLA-allele-positive subsets. Co-occurrence clustering excluded repertoires with fewer than 30,000 or more than 120,000 public chains, plus five with anomalous nucleotide sharing. Drawn from immuneACCESS, this table holds only the in-frame rearrangements with V and J called that TCRdb kept. Clones are partly lost; checked studies trace under half to an unresolved V gene and leave the rest unexplained. V and J calls and clone size come straight from that table; D and trimming were deduced from the DNA. The table for this sample lists 170,000 or so clones; 84% of them were counted only once. The ten most abundant clones make up around 0.37% of the sample.

The cohort consisted of fewer than 700 healthy bone marrow donors. All cohort members were sampled while nominally healthy, although unrecorded immune exposures were likely present. The donor was CMV seronegative and was included in the group of hundreds of seronegative cohort members. A peripheral blood sample was provided by each donor, and peripheral blood mononuclear cells were used for TCR beta sequencing. The Qiagen DNeasy Blood Extraction Kit was used to extract genomic DNA from the blood cell samples. The sequencing input was PBMCs. The chain is assembled from TRBV10-1 and TRBJ2-7; TRBD1 might be the D gene, on 6 matching bases. The source is a boy aged 2 to 9 in good health and CMV-seronegative. CDR3 reads: CASSEVDSSYEQYF. Read as DNA, the sequence is TGCGCCAGCAGTGAGGTGGACAGCTCCTACGAGCAGTACTTC.